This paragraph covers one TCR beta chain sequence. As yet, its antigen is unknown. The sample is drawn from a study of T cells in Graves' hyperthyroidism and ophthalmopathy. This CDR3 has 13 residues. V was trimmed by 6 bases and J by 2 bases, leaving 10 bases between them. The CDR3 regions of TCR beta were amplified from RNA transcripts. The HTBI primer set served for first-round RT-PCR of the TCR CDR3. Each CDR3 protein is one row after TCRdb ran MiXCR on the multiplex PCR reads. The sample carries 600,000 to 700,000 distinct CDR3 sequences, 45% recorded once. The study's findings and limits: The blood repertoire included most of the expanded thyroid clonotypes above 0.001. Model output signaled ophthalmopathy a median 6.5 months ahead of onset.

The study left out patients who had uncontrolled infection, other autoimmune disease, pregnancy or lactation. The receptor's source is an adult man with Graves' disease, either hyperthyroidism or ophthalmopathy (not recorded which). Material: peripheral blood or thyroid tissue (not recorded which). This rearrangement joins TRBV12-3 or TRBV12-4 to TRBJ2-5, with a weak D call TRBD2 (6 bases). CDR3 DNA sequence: TGTGCCAGCAGGGAGACTAGACAAGAGACCCAGTACTTC. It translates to CASRETRQETQYF.